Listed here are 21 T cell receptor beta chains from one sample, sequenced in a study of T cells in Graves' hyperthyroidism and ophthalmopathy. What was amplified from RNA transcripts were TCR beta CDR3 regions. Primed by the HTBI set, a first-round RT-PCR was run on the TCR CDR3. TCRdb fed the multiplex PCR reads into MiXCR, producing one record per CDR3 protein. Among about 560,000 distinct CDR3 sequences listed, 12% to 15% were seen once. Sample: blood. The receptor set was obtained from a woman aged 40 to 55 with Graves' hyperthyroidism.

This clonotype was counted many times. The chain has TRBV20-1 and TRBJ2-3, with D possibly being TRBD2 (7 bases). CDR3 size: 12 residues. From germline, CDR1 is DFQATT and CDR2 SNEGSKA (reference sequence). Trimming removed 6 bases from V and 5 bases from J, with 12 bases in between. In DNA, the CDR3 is TGCAGTGCCAGGGAGGGGGAAGATACGCAGTATTTT. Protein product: CSAREGEDTQYF.

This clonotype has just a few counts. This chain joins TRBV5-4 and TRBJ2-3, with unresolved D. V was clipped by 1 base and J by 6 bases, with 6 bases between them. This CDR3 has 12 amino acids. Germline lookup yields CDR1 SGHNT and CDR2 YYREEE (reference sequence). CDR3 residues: CASSLPPDTQYF. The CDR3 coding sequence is TGTGCCAGCAGCTTGCCACCGGATACGCAGTATTTT.

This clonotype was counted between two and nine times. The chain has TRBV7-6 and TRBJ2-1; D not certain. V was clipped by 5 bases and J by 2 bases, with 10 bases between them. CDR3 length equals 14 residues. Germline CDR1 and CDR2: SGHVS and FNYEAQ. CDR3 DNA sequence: TGTGCCAGCAGCCCCATTGGGGCCTACAATGAGCAGTTCTTC. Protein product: CASSPIGAYNEQFF.

The DNA for the CDR3 is TGTGCCAGCAGCGTAGTAGCGGGAGATCCCACAGATACGCAGTATTTT. It codes for CASSVVAGDPTDTQYF. V and J are TRBV9 and TRBJ2-3; 9 bases agree with TRBD2. This CDR3 is 16 amino acids long. V was pared by 0 bases and J by 2 bases, with 4 bases of the junction left unmatched. Germline V gene data show CDR1 as SGDLS and CDR2 as YYNGEE.

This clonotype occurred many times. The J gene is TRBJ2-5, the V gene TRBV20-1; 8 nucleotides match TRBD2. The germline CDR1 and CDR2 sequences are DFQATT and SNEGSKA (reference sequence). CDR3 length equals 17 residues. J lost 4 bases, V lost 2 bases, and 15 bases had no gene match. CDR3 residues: CSARPPSGRFLGETQYF. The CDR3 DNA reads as TGCAGTGCTAGACCCCCAAGCGGGAGATTTTTGGGAGAGACCCAGTACTTC.

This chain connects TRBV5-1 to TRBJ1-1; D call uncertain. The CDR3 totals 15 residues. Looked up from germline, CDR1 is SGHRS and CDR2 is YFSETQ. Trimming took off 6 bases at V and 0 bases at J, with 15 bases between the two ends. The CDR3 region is CASTIGGAMNTEAFF. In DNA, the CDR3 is TGCGCCAGCACTATAGGTGGAGCAATGAACACTGAAGCTTTCTTT.

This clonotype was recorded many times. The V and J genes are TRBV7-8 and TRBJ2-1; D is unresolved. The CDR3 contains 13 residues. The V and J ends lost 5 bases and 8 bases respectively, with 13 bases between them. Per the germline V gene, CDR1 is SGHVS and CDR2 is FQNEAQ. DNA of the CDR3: TGTGCCAGCAGCCCCCGGAGCCCATATGAGCAGTTCTTC. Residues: CASSPRSPYEQFF.

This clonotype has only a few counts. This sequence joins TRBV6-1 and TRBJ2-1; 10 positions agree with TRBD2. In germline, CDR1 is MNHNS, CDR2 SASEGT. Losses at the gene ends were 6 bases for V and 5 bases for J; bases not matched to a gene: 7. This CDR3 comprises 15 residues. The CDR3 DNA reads TGTGCCAGCAGGACTAGCGGGTTGCTACACAATGAGCAGTTCTTC. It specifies CASRTSGLLHNEQFF.

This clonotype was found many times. CDR3 coding DNA: TGCGCCAGCAGCGGCGAAGCCGGGACGGGCTACGAGCAGTACTTC. Translating gives CASSGEAGTGYEQYF. The V and J genes are TRBV5-1 and TRBJ2-7, with D perhaps being TRBD1 or TRBD2 (5 bases each). V was clipped by 4 bases and J by 3 bases, with 17 bases between them. The CDR3 runs 15 residues. Germline V lookup: CDR1 SGHRS, CDR2 YFSETQ.

CDR3 sequence reads: CASSLNRLGAYGYTF. CDR3 DNA: TGTGCCAGCAGCCTCAACCGCTTGGGGGCTTATGGCTACACCTTC. The chain carries TRBV7-9 and TRBJ1-2, with TRBD1 as a possible D gene (6 bases). CDR1 and CDR2 (germline): SEHNR, FQNEAQ (reference sequence). This CDR3 contains 15 residues. Trimming took off 5 bases at V and 5 bases at J, with 18 bases between the two ends.

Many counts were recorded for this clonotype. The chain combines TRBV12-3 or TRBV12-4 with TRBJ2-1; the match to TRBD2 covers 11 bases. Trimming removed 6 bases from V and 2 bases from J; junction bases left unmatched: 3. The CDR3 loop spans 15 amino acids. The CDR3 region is CASRGLAVTYNEQFF. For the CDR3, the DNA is TGTGCCAGCAGGGGACTAGCGGTAACCTACAATGAGCAGTTCTTC.

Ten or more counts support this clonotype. The CDR3 DNA reads as TGTGCCAGCCCCAGCCCCTATAGCGGGAGTTTGTACAATGAGCAGTTCTTC. Translation: CASPSPYSGSLYNEQFF. The chain couples TRBV13 to TRBJ2-1; 9 nucleotides line up with TRBD2. The ends lost 8 bases at V and 4 bases at J; junction bases unmatched: 15. Germline CDR1 reads PRHDT; CDR2 reads FYEKMQ (reference sequence). The CDR3 totals 17 residues.

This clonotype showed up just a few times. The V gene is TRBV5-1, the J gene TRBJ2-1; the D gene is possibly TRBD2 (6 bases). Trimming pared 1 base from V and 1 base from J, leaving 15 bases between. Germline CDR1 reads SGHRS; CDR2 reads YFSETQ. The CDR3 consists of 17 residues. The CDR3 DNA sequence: TGCGCCAGCAGCTTGTTGTTAGCGGACACTTCCTACAATGAGCAGTTCTTC. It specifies CASSLLLADTSYNEQFF.

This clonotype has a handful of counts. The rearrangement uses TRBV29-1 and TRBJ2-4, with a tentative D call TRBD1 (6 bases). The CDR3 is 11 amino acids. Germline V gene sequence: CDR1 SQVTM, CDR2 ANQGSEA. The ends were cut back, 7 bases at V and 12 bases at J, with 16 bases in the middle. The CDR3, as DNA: TGCAGCGGAAAACAGGGTTTTGATCAGTACTTC. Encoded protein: CSGKQGFDQYF.

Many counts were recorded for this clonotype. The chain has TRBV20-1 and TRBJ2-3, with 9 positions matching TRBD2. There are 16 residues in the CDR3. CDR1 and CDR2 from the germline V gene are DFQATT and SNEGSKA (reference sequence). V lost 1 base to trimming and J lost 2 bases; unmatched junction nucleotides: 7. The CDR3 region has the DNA TGCAGTGCTAGAGTGAGCGGGAGGAAAGTCACAGATACGCAGTATTTT. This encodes CSARVSGRKVTDTQYF.

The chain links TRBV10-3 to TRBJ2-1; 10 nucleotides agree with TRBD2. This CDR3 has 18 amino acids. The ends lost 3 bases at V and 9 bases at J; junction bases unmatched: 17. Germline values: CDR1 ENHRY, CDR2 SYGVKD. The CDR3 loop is CAISDPATSGKALLEQFF. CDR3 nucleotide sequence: TGTGCCATCAGTGATCCGGCCACTAGCGGGAAGGCGTTACTTGAGCAGTTCTTC.

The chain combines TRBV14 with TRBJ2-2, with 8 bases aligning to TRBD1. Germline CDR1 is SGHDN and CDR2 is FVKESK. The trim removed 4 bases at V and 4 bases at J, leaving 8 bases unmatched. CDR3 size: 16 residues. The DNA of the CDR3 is TGTGCCAGCAGCCCGAGGGGGCAGGGGGCCACCGGGGAGCTGTTTTTT. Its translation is CASSPRGQGATGELFF.

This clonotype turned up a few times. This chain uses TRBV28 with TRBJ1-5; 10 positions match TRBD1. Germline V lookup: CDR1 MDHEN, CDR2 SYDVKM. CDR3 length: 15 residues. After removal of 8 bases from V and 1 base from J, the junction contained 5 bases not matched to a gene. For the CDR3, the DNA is TGTGCCAGCGACCGGGACAGGGGAAGCAATCAGCCCCAGCATTTT. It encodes CASDRDRGSNQPQHF. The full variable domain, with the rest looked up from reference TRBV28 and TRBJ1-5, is DVKVTQSSRYLVKRTGEKVFLECVQDMDHENMFWYRQDPGLGLRLIYFSYDVKMKEKGDIPEGYSVSREKKERFSLILESASTNQTSMYLCASDRDRGSNQPQHFGDGTRLSIL.

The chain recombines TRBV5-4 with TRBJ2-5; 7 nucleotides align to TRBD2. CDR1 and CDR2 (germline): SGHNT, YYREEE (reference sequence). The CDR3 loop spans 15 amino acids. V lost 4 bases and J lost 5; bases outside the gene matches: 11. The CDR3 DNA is TGTGCCAGCAGCAGACCGGGACCCGGGGGGGAGACCCAGTACTTC. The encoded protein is CASSRPGPGGETQYF.

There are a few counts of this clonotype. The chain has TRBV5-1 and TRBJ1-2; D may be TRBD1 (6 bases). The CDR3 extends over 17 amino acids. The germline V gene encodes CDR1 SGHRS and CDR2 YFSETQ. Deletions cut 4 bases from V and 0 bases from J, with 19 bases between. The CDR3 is CASSPLSGGPANYGYTF. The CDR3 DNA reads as TGCGCCAGCAGCCCACTATCGGGGGGGCCAGCTAACTATGGCTACACCTTC.

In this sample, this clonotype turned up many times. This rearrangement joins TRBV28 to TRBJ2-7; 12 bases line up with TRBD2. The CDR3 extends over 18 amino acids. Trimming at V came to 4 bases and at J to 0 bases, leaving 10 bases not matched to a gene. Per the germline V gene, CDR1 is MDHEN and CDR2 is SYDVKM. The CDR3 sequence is CASSSRTSGAYSSYEQYF. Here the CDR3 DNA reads TGTGCCAGCAGTTCTCGGACTAGCGGGGCCTATAGCTCCTACGAGCAGTACTTC.